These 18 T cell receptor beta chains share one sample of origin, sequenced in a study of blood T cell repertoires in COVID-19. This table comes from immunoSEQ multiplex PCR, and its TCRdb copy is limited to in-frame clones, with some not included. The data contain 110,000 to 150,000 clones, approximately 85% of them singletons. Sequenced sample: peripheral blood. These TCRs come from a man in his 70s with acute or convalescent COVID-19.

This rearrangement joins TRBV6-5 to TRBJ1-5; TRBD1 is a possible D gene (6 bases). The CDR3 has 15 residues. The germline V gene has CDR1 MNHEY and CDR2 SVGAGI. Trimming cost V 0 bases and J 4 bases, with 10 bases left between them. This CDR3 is CASSYSWDKNQPQHF. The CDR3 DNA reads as TGTGCCAGCAGTTACTCGTGGGACAAAAATCAGCCCCAGCATTTT.

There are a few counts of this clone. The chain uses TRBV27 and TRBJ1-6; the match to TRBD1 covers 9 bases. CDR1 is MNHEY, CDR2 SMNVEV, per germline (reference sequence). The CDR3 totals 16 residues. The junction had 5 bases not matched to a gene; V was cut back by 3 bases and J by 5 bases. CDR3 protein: CASSFDRGKNNSPLHF. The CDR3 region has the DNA TGTGCCAGCAGTTTCGACAGGGGGAAGAATAATTCACCCCTCCACTTT.

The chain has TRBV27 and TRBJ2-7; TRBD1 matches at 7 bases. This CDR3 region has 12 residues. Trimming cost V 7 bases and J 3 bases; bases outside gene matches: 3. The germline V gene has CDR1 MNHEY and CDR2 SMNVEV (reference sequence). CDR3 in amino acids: CASTDRYYEQYF. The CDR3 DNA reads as TGTGCCAGCACGGACAGGTACTACGAGCAGTACTTC.

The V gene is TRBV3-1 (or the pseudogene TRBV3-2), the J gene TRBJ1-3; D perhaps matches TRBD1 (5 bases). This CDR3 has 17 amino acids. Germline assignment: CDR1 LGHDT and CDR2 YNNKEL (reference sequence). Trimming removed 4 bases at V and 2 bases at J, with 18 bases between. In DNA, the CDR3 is TGTGCCAGCAGCCTCATGGAGGGACGGTCGGCTGGAAACACCATATATTTT. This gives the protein CASSLMEGRSAGNTIYF.

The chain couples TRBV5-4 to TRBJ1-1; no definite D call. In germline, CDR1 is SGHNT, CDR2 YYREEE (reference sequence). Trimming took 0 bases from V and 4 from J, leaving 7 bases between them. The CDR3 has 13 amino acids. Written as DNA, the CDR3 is TGTGCCAGCAGCTTGGATGGGAGCACTGAAGCTTTCTTT. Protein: CASSLDGSTEAFF.

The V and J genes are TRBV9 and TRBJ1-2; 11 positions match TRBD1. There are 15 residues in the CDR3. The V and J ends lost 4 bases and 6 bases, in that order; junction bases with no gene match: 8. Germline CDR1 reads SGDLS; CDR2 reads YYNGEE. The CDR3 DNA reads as TGTGCCAGCAGCCGTAAGGGACAGGGGGTTGATGGCTACACCTTC. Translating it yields CASSRKGQGVDGYTF.

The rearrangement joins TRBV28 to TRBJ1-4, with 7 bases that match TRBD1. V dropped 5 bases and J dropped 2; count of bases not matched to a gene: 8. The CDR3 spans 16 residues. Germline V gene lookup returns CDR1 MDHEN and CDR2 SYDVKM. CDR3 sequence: CASSAYSGGTNEKLFF. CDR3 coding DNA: TGTGCCAGCAGTGCATACTCAGGGGGGACTAATGAAAAACTGTTTTTT.

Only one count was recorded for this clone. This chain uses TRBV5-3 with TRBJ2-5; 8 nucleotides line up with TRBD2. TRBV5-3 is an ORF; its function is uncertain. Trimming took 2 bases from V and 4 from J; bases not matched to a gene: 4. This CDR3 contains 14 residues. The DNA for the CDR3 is TGTGCCAGAAGCTTTACTCGGGGGGGAGAGACCCAGTACTTC. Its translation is CARSFTRGGETQYF.

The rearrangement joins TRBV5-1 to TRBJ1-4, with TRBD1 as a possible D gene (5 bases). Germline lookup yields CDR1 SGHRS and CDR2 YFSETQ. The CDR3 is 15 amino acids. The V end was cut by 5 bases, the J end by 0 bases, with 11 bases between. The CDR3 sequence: CASRPGGTTNEKLFF. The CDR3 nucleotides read TGCGCCAGCAGGCCGGGGGGTACAACTAATGAAAAACTGTTTTTT.

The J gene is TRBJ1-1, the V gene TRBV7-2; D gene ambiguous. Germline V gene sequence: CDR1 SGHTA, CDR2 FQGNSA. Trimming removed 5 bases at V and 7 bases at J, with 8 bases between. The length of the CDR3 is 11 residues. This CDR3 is CASSPVYEAFF. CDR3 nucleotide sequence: TGTGCCAGCAGCCCGGTCTATGAAGCTTTCTTT.

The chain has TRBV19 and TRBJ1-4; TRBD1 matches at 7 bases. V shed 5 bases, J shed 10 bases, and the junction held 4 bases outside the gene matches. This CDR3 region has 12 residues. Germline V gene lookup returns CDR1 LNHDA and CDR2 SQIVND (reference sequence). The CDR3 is CASSPTGVKLFF. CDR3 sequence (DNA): TGTGCCAGTAGTCCTACAGGGGTAAAACTGTTTTTT.

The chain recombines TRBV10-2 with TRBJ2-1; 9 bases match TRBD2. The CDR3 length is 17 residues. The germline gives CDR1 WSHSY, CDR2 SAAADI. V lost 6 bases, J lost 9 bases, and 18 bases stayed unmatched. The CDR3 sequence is CASSLSPRAGGLGEQFF. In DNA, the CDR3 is TGCGCCAGCAGCCTCTCTCCTAGGGCGGGGGGGCTAGGTGAGCAGTTCTTC.

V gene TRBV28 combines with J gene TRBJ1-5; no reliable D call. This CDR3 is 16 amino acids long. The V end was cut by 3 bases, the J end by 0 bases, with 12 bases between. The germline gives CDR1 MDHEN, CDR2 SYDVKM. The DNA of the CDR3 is TGTGCCAGCAGTTTTCCCCGAACACGTAGCAATCAGCCCCAGCATTTT. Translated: CASSFPRTRSNQPQHF.

CDR3 protein: CASSLKAGSSYNEQFF. In nucleotides, the CDR3 is TGTGCCAGCAGCTTGAAGGCGGGCAGCTCCTACAATGAGCAGTTCTTC. The chain is built from TRBV5-4 and TRBJ2-1; weak D call: TRBD2 (5 bases). The CDR3 is 16 amino acids. With 1 base removed from V and 0 bases from J, the gap between germline ends came to 11 bases. In germline, CDR1 is SGHNT, CDR2 YYREEE (reference sequence).

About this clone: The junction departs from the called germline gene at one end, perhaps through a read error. CDR3 sequence (DNA): TGTGCCAGCCCACCACGGGGGGGGGCCACAGATACGCAGTATTTT. Protein: CASPPRGGATDTQYF. The chain has TRBV18 and TRBJ2-3, with 8 bases that match TRBD2. Per germline, CDR1 KGHSH and CDR2 LQKENI. There are 15 residues in the CDR3.

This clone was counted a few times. The CDR3: CASSYTGQGAFYTF. CDR3 bases: TGTGCCAGCAGTTACACTGGGCAGGGGGCTTTCTACACCTTC. The chain carries TRBV6-5 and TRBJ1-2, with 8 nucleotides matching TRBD1. After removal of 2 bases from V and 10 bases from J, the junction contained 9 bases not matched to a gene. Germline lookup yields CDR1 MNHEY and CDR2 SVGAGI. The CDR3 sequence is 14 residues long.

In DNA, the CDR3 is TGTGCCAGCAGCCAGGGGGGCCTTAACTATGGCTACACCTTC. Amino acids: CASSQGGLNYGYTF. The chain has TRBV6-4 and TRBJ1-2; TRBD1 matches 7 bases. The junction had 5 bases not matched to a gene; V was cut back by 6 bases and J by 1 base. Germline V gene sequence: CDR1 MRHNA, CDR2 SNTAGT. This CDR3 is built from 14 residues.

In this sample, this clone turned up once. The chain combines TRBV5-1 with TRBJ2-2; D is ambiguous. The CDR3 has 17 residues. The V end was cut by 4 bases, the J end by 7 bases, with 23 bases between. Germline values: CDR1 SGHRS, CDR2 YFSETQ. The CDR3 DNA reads TGCGCCAGCAGCCCAAATCTTCTTTCCCCGAGTGGCGGGGAGCTGTTTTTT. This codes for CASSPNLLSPSGGELFF.